The 27 T cell receptor beta chains below were found in one sample sequenced in a study of a mutant IDH1 vaccine in newly diagnosed glioma. These receptors have no known antigen. The assay was immunoSEQ multiplex PCR, and TCRdb's table has in-frame clones only and misses some. The table includes around 53,000 clones, approximately 84% detected once. Indicated time point: week 47, end of study. Every vaccine dose comprised 300 ug of mutant IDH1 20-mer peptide plus topical imiquimod. This specimen was PBMCs, taken from a glioma patient whose treatment included an IDH1 peptide vaccine. The receptors originated from a woman aged 25 to 39 with glioma. Some clones in this sample may be carry-over from other donors' samples.

V usage is TRBV4-1 and J usage is TRBJ2-1; 9 bases fit TRBD1. Germline-derived CDR1 and CDR2 are MGHRA and YSYEKL. The CDR3 covers 15 residues. Unmatched junction bases numbered 6, after V lost 3 bases and J lost 6 bases. CDR3 region: CASSHLQTGGNEQFF. CDR3 DNA: TGCGCCAGCAGCCACCTACAGACAGGGGGCAATGAGCAGTTCTTC.

This clone was found once. The chain has TRBV4-2 and TRBJ2-2, with 11 bases matching TRBD2. The CDR3 loop spans 16 amino acids. Trimming removed 1 base from V and 6 bases from J; junction bases left unmatched: 4. Germline V lookup: CDR1 LGHNA, CDR2 YNFKEQ. The CDR3 is CASSQVAGGTAGELFF. The CDR3 DNA is TGTGCCAGCAGCCAAGTAGCGGGAGGGACGGCCGGGGAGCTGTTTTTT.

This clone was recorded a few times. CDR3 sequence reads: CASSLGGGRAGEQYF. DNA of the CDR3: TGTGCCAGCAGCTTAGGAGGCGGGAGGGCCGGAGAGCAGTACTTC. The V call is TRBV11-3, the J call TRBJ2-7; 9 bases align to TRBD2. The germline V gene has CDR1 SGHNT and CDR2 YENEEA. V lost 1 base, J lost 7 bases, and 8 bases stayed unmatched. This CDR3 spans 15 amino acids.

This clone is termed medium-sized. Other DNA sequences in this specimen translate into the identical CDR3. This sequence joins TRBV30 and TRBJ1-1; the D is unclear. Trimming removed 5 bases at V and 4 bases at J, with 8 bases between. The V gene's germline CDR1 is GTSNPN and CDR2 SVGIG (reference sequence). This CDR3 contains 11 residues. CDR3 in DNA: TGTGCCTGGGCCCGGGCCACTGAAGCTTTCTTT. As protein: CAWARATEAFF.

This chain uses TRBV7-9 with TRBJ2-3; the D gene is possibly TRBD2 (6 bases). V was cut by 7 bases and J by 0 bases, with 14 bases left in between. The CDR3 totals 15 residues. Germline values: CDR1 SEHNR, CDR2 FQNEAQ (reference sequence). The CDR3 protein is CASISRAGSTDTQYF. CDR3 nucleotide sequence: TGTGCCAGCATCAGCCGGGCGGGAAGCACAGATACGCAGTATTTT.

This clone was counted only a few times. The rearrangement links TRBV6-5 to TRBJ2-2; 9 nucleotides align to TRBD1. The CDR3 spans 14 residues. The V gene's germline CDR1 is MNHEY and CDR2 SVGAGI. After removal of 6 bases from V and 7 bases from J, the junction contained 6 bases not matched to a gene. The CDR3 loop reads CASRTGQGYGELFF. CDR3 nucleotide sequence: TGTGCCAGCAGGACGGGACAGGGTTACGGGGAGCTGTTTTTT.

The J gene is TRBJ2-5, the V gene TRBV4-1; TRBD2 aligns across 9 bases. The CDR3 spans 16 residues. V lost 1 base to trimming and J lost 5 bases; unmatched junction nucleotides: 8. From germline, CDR1 is MGHRA and CDR2 YSYEKL. Here the CDR3 reads CASSQAGGRAWETQYF. Written as DNA, the CDR3 is TGCGCCAGCAGCCAAGCCGGCGGGAGGGCCTGGGAGACCCAGTACTTC.

The V gene is TRBV9, the J gene TRBJ1-2; the D is unclear. Germline-derived CDR1 and CDR2 are SGDLS and YYNGEE. V lost 3 bases to trimming and J lost 2 bases, with 8 bases between them. The CDR3 has 13 amino acids. The CDR3 DNA reads as TGTGCCAGCAGCGCAACGGGGAACTATGGCTACACCTTC. Residues: CASSATGNYGYTF.

The chain carries TRBV5-4 and TRBJ2-7; unclear D gene. CDR1 is SGHNT, CDR2 YYREEE, per germline (reference sequence). Trimming shortened V by 0 bases and J by 3 bases, and 7 bases separated the two germline ends. This CDR3 is built from 13 residues. CDR3 nucleotides: TGTGCCAGCAGCTTGGATGGGCGCTACGAGCAGTACTTC. It yields the protein CASSLDGRYEQYF.

The rearrangement uses TRBV29-1 and TRBJ1-2; D perhaps matches TRBD1 (6 bases). CDR1 is SQVTM, CDR2 ANQGSEA, per germline. The CDR3 runs 12 residues. V shed 6 bases and J shed 5 bases, with 13 bases lying between them. The DNA for the CDR3 is TGCAGCGTGGTGGGGGCGACTTATGGCTACACCTTC. Its translation is CSVVGATYGYTF.

This rearrangement joins TRBV2 to TRBJ1-2; TRBD1 aligns across 9 bases. The CDR3 is 12 amino acids. The trim removed 7 bases at V and 6 bases at J, leaving 3 bases unmatched. The germline V gene encodes CDR1 SNHLY and CDR2 FYNNEI. The CDR3, as DNA: TGTGCCAGCAAGACAGGGGGACATGGCTACACCTTC. It is translated as CASKTGGHGYTF.

The gene calls are TRBV7-9 and TRBJ2-2; possible D gene TRBD2, 5 bases. The CDR3 is made up of 13 amino acids. The V and J ends lost 4 bases and 5 bases respectively, with 8 bases between them. The germline V gene has CDR1 SEHNR and CDR2 FQNEAQ (reference sequence). The CDR3 sequence is CASSSTGTGELFF. In DNA form, the CDR3 reads TGTGCCAGCAGCTCCACGGGGACCGGGGAGCTGTTTTTT.

J is TRBJ1-3 and V is TRBV25-1; TRBD1 is a possible D gene (5 bases). Germline CDR1 reads MGHDK; CDR2 reads SYGVNS. The CDR3 consists of 15 residues. V dropped 6 bases and J dropped 4 bases, with 16 bases sitting between them. The CDR3 loop is CASSPDRGGGNTIYF. Written as DNA, the CDR3 is TGTGCCAGCAGCCCAGACCGCGGGGGGGGAAACACCATATATTTT.

In DNA, the CDR3 is TGTGCCAGCAGCTTACTGCAGGGTCTCTCCCCCGGGGAGCTGTTTTTT. Protein: CASSLLQGLSPGELFF. The chain carries TRBV7-9 and TRBJ2-2; maybe TRBD1 (5 bases). V lost 2 bases, J lost 6 bases, and 16 bases lay in between. This CDR3 comprises 16 residues. Germline lookup yields CDR1 SEHNR and CDR2 FQNEAQ (reference sequence). Drawing the rest from reference TRBV7-9 and TRBJ2-2, the complete variable domain is DTGVSQNPRHKITKRGQNVTFRCDPISEHNRLYWYRQTLGQGPEFLTYFQNEAQLEKSRLLSDRFSAERPKGSFSTLEIQRTEQGDSAMYLCASSLLQGLSPGELFFGEGSRLTVL.

The V call is TRBV27, the J call TRBJ1-1; D call uncertain. V lost 6 bases, J lost 1 base, and 6 bases lay in between. Germline V CDR1 and CDR2: MNHEY, SMNVEV (reference sequence). The CDR3 contains 12 residues. DNA of the CDR3: TGTGCCAGCAGGGAGGGGAACACTGAAGCTTTCTTT. It translates to CASREGNTEAFF.

The J gene is TRBJ2-7, the V gene TRBV27; 10 positions match TRBD2. Germline CDR1 MNHEY, CDR2 SMNVEV (reference sequence). CDR3 length: 15 residues. Trimming took 4 bases from V and 3 from J; bases not matched to a gene: 6. The CDR3 region has the DNA TGTGCCAGCAGTTGGGTTGGGACTAGCGACTACGAGCAGTACTTC. Protein product: CASSWVGTSDYEQYF.

This clone was observed once. The chain employs TRBV1 and TRBJ1-5. TRBV1 is listed as a pseudogene. This CDR3 is 16 amino acids long. CDR3 residues: CTSSQNEGTPNQPQHF. CDR3 bases: TGCACCAGCAGCCAGAACGAAGGGACCCCTAATCAGCCCCAGCATTTT.

The chain employs TRBV7-8 and TRBJ1-1, with D possibly being TRBD1 (6 bases). From germline, CDR1 is SGHVS and CDR2 FQNEAQ. Trimming shortened V by 5 bases and J by 8 bases, and 15 bases separated the two germline ends. The CDR3 length is 13 residues. CDR3 nucleotides: TGTGCCAGCAGCCAAATGGCCAGGGGAGAAGCTTTCTTT. Translated, it gives CASSQMARGEAFF.

J is TRBJ1-2 and V is TRBV2; weak D call: TRBD1 (5 bases). The CDR3 is 12 amino acids. The V end lost 3 bases, the J end lost 4 bases, and 6 bases lay between the germline ends. Germline values: CDR1 SNHLY, CDR2 FYNNEI. The CDR3 DNA reads as TGTGCCAGCAGTGAGGGGACCTATGGCTACACCTTC. Residues: CASSEGTYGYTF.

The chain has TRBV7-4 and TRBJ2-7; TRBD2 agrees at 9 bases. From germline, CDR1 is SGHVT and CDR2 SQSDAQ. The ends lost 5 bases at V and 0 bases at J; junction bases unmatched: 5. This CDR3 is 15 amino acids long. The CDR3 bases are TGTGCCAGCAGCGTACTAGCGGGTAGCTCCTACGAGCAGTACTTC. It specifies CASSVLAGSSYEQYF.

The V and J genes are TRBV5-4 and TRBJ2-5; 7 nucleotides match TRBD1. The trim removed 4 bases at V and 0 bases at J, leaving 6 bases unmatched. This CDR3 has 15 amino acids. CDR1 and CDR2 from the germline V gene are SGHNT and YYREEE (reference sequence). CDR3 sequence reads: CASSDGTEYQETQYF. For the CDR3, the DNA is TGTGCCAGCAGCGATGGGACAGAATACCAAGAGACCCAGTACTTC. The entire variable domain, with the rest obtained from reference TRBV5-4 and TRBJ2-5, is as follows: ETGVTQSPTHLIKTRGQQVTLRCSSQSGHNTVSWYQQALGQGPQFIFQYYREEENGRGNFPPRFSGLQFPNYSSELNVNALELDDSALYLCASSDGTEYQETQYFGPGTRLLVL.

The rearrangement links TRBV10-3 to TRBJ2-3; TRBD2 aligns across 13 bases. This CDR3 has 14 residues. The V gene end was trimmed by 7 bases and the J gene end by 3 bases; junction bases not matched to a gene: 1. Germline V gene data show CDR1 as ENHRY and CDR2 as SYGVKD. The CDR3 reads CAIMTSGRTDTQYF. CDR3 DNA: TGTGCCATCATGACTAGCGGGAGGACAGATACGCAGTATTTT.

The V gene is TRBV5-5, the J gene TRBJ1-1; D is unclear. Germline assignment: CDR1 SGHKS and CDR2 YYEKEE (reference sequence). The V gene lost 3 bases and the J gene lost 1 base, with 13 bases spanning the gap. The length of the CDR3 is 15 residues. This CDR3 reads CASSSPRNQNTEAFF. CDR3 nucleotide sequence: TGTGCCAGCAGCTCCCCTCGGAACCAGAACACTGAAGCTTTCTTT.

This clone was seen more than once but under ten times. V usage is TRBV18 and J usage is TRBJ2-2; D is unresolved. V was cut by 2 bases and J by 0 bases, with 7 bases left in between. CDR1 and CDR2 (germline): KGHSH, LQKENI. The CDR3 runs to 15 residues. The CDR3: CASSPVAANTGELFF. CDR3 sequence (DNA): TGTGCCAGCTCACCAGTCGCAGCGAACACCGGGGAGCTGTTTTTT. The full variable domain, in which reference TRBV18 and TRBJ2-2 provide the parts outside the CDR3, is NAGVMQNPRHLVRRRGQEARLRCSPMKGHSHVYWYRQLPEEGLKFMVYLQKENIIDESGMPKERFSAEFPKEGPSILRIQQVVRGDSAAYFCASSPVAANTGELFFGEGSRLTVL.

The chain links TRBV2 to TRBJ1-1; no clear D. Trimming shortened V by 3 bases and J by 1 base, and 3 bases separated the two germline ends. Germline values: CDR1 SNHLY, CDR2 FYNNEI. This CDR3 has 12 amino acids. The CDR3 DNA reads as TGTGCCAGCAGTGAGGAGAACACTGAAGCTTTCTTT. Its protein is CASSEENTEAFF. The full variable domain, completed using reference TRBV2 and TRBJ1-1, is EPEVTQTPSHQVTQMGQEVILRCVPISNHLYFYWYRQILGQKVEFLVSFYNNEISEKSEIFDDQFSVERPDGSNFTLKIRSTKLEDSAMYFCASSEENTEAFFGQGTRLTVV.

The V call is TRBV27, the J call TRBJ1-5; weak D call: TRBD1 (6 bases). V lost 2 bases, J lost 1 base, and 9 bases lay in between. CDR1 is MNHEY and CDR2 is SMNVEV in the germline V gene (reference sequence). This CDR3 spans 15 amino acids. The CDR3 loop reads CASSLHRASNQPQHF. CDR3 nucleotides: TGTGCCAGCAGTTTACACAGGGCCAGCAATCAGCCCCAGCATTTT.

The chain is built from TRBV5-1 and TRBJ2-7; D is uncertain. The CDR3 is 15 amino acids. The germline V gene encodes CDR1 SGHRS and CDR2 YFSETQ. Trimming pared 4 bases from V and 1 base from J, leaving 15 bases between. Here the CDR3 reads CASSPWPSLSYEQYF. CDR3 coding DNA: TGCGCCAGCAGCCCCTGGCCTAGTCTGTCCTACGAGCAGTACTTC.